This entry concerns a single TCR beta chain. Per the authors' pipeline: Using reference gene primer amplification, nucleated cell counts were estimated. Generated by immunoSEQ multiplex PCR, the TCRdb table keeps only in-frame clones and is missing some. That table furnishes V, J and clone size, whereas the DNA furnished D and trimming. This table has 500,000 or so clones, around 90% appearing once. The source of the sample is a study of blood T cell repertoires in COVID-19. Everyone who took part was roughly 18 to 89 years old, and they came from about two dozen US areas. The TCR sequence derives from a woman younger than 35 who had recovered from COVID-19. Sequencing was performed on PBMCs or T cells enriched from blood (not recorded which).

CDR3 DNA: TGTGCCAGCTCCCAAGGGACAGGGAGGGAAGAGACCCAGTACTTC. It is translated as CASSQGTGREETQYF. The chain joins TRBV18 to TRBJ2-5, with 9 bases matching TRBD1. The V and J ends lost 6 bases and 3 bases, in that order; junction bases with no gene match: 8. Germline values: CDR1 KGHSH, CDR2 LQKENI. The CDR3 totals 15 residues.